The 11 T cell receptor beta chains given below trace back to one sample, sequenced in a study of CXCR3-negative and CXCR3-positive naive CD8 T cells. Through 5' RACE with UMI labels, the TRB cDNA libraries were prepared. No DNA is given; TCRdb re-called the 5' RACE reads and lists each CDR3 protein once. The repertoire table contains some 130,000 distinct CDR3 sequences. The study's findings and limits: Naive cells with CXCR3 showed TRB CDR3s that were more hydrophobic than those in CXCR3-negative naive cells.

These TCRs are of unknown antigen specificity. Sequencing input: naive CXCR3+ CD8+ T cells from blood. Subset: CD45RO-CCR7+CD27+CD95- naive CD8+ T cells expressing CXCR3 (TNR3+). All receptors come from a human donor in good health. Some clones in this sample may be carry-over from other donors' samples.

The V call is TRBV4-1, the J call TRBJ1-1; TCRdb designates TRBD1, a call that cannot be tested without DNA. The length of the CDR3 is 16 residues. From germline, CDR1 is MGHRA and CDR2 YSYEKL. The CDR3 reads CASSQTPTGRDTEAFF.

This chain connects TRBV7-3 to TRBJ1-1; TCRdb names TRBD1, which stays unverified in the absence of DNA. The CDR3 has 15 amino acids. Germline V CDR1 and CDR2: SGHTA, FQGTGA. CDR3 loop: CASSLSPGLGTEAFF.

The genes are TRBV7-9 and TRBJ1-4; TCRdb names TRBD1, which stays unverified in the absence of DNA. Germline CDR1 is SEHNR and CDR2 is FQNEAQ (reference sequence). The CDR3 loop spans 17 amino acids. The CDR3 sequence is CASSLKGAGAKEEKLFF.

CDR3 in amino acids: CSALAYNEQFF. V gene TRBV20-1 combines with J gene TRBJ2-1. CDR1 DFQATT and CDR2 SNEGSKA come from the germline V gene (reference sequence). The CDR3 consists of 11 residues.

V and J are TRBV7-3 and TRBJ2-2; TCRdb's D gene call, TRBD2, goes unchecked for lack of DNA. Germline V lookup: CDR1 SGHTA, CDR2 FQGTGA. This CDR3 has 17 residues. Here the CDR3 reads CASRPVLAGGDTGELFF.

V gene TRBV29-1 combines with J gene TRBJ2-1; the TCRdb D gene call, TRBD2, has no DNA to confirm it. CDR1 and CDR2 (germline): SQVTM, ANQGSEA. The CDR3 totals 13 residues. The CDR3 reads CSARGGLSNEQFF.

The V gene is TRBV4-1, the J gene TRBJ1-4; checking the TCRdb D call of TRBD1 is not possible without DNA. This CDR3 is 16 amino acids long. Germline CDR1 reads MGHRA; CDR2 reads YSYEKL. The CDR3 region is CASSQDRAGRGEKLFF.

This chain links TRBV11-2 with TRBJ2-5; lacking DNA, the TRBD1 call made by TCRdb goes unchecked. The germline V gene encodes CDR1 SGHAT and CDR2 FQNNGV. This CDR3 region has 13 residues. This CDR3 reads CASGDRVQETQYF. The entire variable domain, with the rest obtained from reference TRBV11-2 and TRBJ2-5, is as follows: EAGVAQSPRYKIIEKRQSVAFWCNPISGHATLYWYQQILGQGPKLLIQFQNNGVVDDSQLPKDRFSAERLKGVDSTLKIQPAKLEDSAVYLCASGDRVQETQYFGPGTRLLVL.

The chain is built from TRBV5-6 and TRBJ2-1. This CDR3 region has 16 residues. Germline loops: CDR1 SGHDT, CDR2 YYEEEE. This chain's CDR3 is CASSPLSGSSYNEQLF. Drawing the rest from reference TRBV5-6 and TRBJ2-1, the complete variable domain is DAGVTQSPTHLIKTRGQQVTLRCSPKSGHDTVSWYQQALGQGPQFIFQYYEEEERQRGNFPDRFSGHQFPNYSSELNVNALLLGDSALYLCASSPLSGSSYNEQLFGPGTRLTVL.

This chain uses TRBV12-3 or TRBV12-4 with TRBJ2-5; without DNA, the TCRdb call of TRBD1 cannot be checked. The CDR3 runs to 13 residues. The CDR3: CASRSGLQETQYF.

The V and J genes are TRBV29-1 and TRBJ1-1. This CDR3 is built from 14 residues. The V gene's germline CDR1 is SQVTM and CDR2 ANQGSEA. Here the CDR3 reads CSVFERTVNTEAFF.